This is a list of T cell receptor beta chains from one sample in a study of cytomegalovirus exposure and HLA in healthy donors. The data were produced by immunoSEQ multiplex PCR, yet TCRdb's version contains in-frame clones alone and is incomplete. The sample table includes more than 45,000 clones. The specimen was PBMCs. The origin of the receptors is a male donor in good health and CMV-seronegative. Each CDR3 is given with its conserved first and last residue. The D gene is left open where the match is weak.

>TRBJ2-3|TRBV6-5|TRBD2
TGTGCCAGCAGTTACGGGACTAGCGGCACAGATACGCAGTATTTT
CASSYGTSGTDTQYF
>TRBJ1-5|TRBV19|TRBD1
TGTGCCAGTAGTAGGGGACAGAGCAATCAGCCCCAGCATTTT
CASSRGQSNQPQHF
>TRBJ1-1|TRBV4-3|.
TGCGCCAGCAGCCTACAGGCAGGGATGAGCACTGAAGATTTCTTT
CASSLQAGMSTEDFF
>TRBJ1-2|TRBV11-2|.
TGTGCCAGCAGCCAGACAGGCCTTTCAGGCTACACCTTC
CASSQTGLSGYTF
>TRBJ2-1|TRBV7-8|.
TGTGCCAGCCGTGGGAGCGGGACATTTGACAATGAGCAGTTCTTC
CASRGSGTFDNEQFF
>TRBJ2-7|TRBV18|.
TGTGCCAGCTCGACTATCGAAAGGTCCGAGCAGTACTTC
CASSTIERSEQYF
>TRBJ2-1|TRBV2|.
TGTGCCAGCAGTGGCCTGAGCTCCGACAATGAGCAGTTCTTC
CASSGLSSDNEQFF
>TRBJ2-3|TRBV13|.
TGTGCCAGCAGCTCCCCCTCCGGGAAGGGTGATGGTACGCAGTATTTT
CASSSPSGKGDGTQYF
>TRBJ2-1|TRBV13|TRBD2
TGTGCCAGCAGCTCTGGACTAGCGACTAACAATGAGCAGTTCTTC
CASSSGLATNNEQFF
>TRBJ2-7|TRBV4-1|TRBD1
TGCGCCAGCAGCATAAAGGCTGGACAGGTCGCGAACGAGCAGTACTTC
CASSIKAGQVANEQYF
>TRBJ1-5|TRBV6-6|TRBD1
TGTGCCAGCAGTTATGTCGGACAGGTAAATCAGCCCCAGCATTTT
CASSYVGQVNQPQHF
>TRBJ2-3|TRBV2|TRBD1
TGTGCCAGCACTAGACAGGGGGCTAACACAGATACGCAGTATTTT
CASTRQGANTDTQYF
>TRBJ1-1|TRBV19|.
TGTGCCAGTAGTATCAGAGGCAGGGGCACTGAAGCTTTCTTT
CASSIRGRGTEAFF
>TRBJ1-1|TRBV12-1|.
TGTGCCAGCGCCCGGGGGGGGCGGGAAACTGAAGCTTTCTTT
CASARGGRETEAFF
>TRBJ2-5|TRBV29-1|TRBD1
TGCAGCGTTGAAGCTGGGGTTCGGACAGGGGATGGAGAGACCCAGTACTTC
CSVEAGVRTGDGETQYF
>TRBJ2-1|TRBV7-2|TRBD1
TGTGCCAGCAGCTCACCTCCAGGGGGTCAATTCTTC
CASSSPPGGQFF
>TRBJ1-4|TRBV7-2|TRBD1
TGTGCCAGCAGCGTCAACCACGGGACAGGGGCTAATGAAAAACTGTTTTTT
CASSVNHGTGANEKLFF
>TRBJ2-1|TRBV11-2|TRBD2
TGTGCCAGCATCAAGACTAGCGGGAATTCCGACAATGAGCAGTTCTTC
CASIKTSGNSDNEQFF
>TRBJ2-7|TRBV4-1|.
TGCGCCAGCAGCCAAACCGGGAAACTCGTCTACGAGCAGTACTTC
CASSQTGKLVYEQYF
>TRBJ2-1|TRBV7-9|.
TGTGCCAGCAGCTTAGTTGGTACAGGGCCTCCCTACAATGAGCAGTTCTTC
CASSLVGTGPPYNEQFF
>TRBJ1-1|TRBV6-5|.
TGTGCCAGCGGGGGACACCTGGGGAACACTGAAGCTTTCTTT
CASGGHLGNTEAFF
>TRBJ1-6|TRBV7-8|TRBD1
TGTGCCAGCAGCCCCCGGACAGGGGGATCCTATAATTCACCCCTACACTTT
CASSPRTGGSYNSPLHF
>TRBJ1-1|TRBV4-3|.
TGCGCCAGCAGCCAAGGCAGCGGCTTCACTGAAGCTTTCTTT
CASSQGSGFTEAFF
>TRBJ1-1|TRBV19|TRBD1
TGTGCCAGTAGTATTCTAATTTCAAGGACAGGGGGCGACACTGAAGCTTTCTTT
CASSILISRTGGDTEAFF
>TRBJ2-2|TRBV15|.
TGTGCCACCAGCAGAGAGGTGTCTCCACGGGTGACCGGGGAGCTGTTTTTT
CATSREVSPRVTGELFF
>TRBJ2-5|TRBV7-2|.
TGTGCCAGCAGCCCCTCTGGGGGGTACCAAGAGACCCAGTACTTC
CASSPSGGYQETQYF
>TRBJ2-1|TRBV6-5|.
TGTGCCAGCAGTACCGGGATAGCAGGGGACAATGAGCAGTTCTTC
CASSTGIAGDNEQFF
>TRBJ2-7|TRBV28|TRBD2
TGTGCCAGCAGCCGACTAGCGGGCCGCTACGAGCAGTACTTC
CASSRLAGRYEQYF
>TRBJ1-1|TRBV18|.
TGTGCCAGCTCACCAGCGAGGTTGAACACTGAAGCTTTCTTT
CASSPARLNTEAFF
>TRBJ2-7|TRBV7-8|.
TGTGCCAGCAGCCCCCCGGCGGCACCCCCCTACGAGCAGTACTTC
CASSPPAAPPYEQYF
>TRBJ2-1|TRBV30|TRBD2
TGTGCCTTGGGGCGGGGGAACCGACTGGACGAGCAGTTCTTC
CALGRGNRLDEQFF
>TRBJ1-2|TRBV28|TRBD1
TGTGCCAGCAGTTTGCCCGGGACAGGAAGAGGCTACACCTTC
CASSLPGTGRGYTF
>TRBJ1-2|TRBV6-1|TRBD1
TGTGCCAGCAGACTGGACAGGAACTATGGCTACACCTTC
CASRLDRNYGYTF
>TRBJ1-6|TRBV5-1|TRBD1
TGCGCCAGCAGCTTGGAACAGGGGGGTTCACCCCTCCACTTT
CASSLEQGGSPLHF
>TRBJ1-6|TRBV11-1|.
TGTGCCAGCAGCTTAGAAAGGGGCTTGTCACCCCTCCACTTT
CASSLERGLSPLHF
>TRBJ2-2|TRBV4-1|TRBD2
TGCGCCAGCAGCCAAATAGCGGGGACCAACACCGGGGAGCTGTTTTTT
CASSQIAGTNTGELFF
>TRBJ1-1|TRBV5-1|.
TGCGCCAGCAGCTTATGGGGCCCCATGAACACTGAAGCTTTCTTT
CASSLWGPMNTEAFF
>TRBJ2-7|TRBV4-3|.
TGCGCCAGCAGCCAAGTGGGGCAGCCCTCCTACGAGCAGTACTTC
CASSQVGQPSYEQYF
>TRBJ2-2|TRBV9|TRBD1
TGTGCCAGCAGCGTAGCGCGGACAGGGTACCCCGGGGAGCTGTTTTTT
CASSVARTGYPGELFF
>TRBJ2-3|TRBV27|TRBD1
TGTGCCAGCAGTTTGTCACAGGGGGGCACAGATACGCAGTATTTT
CASSLSQGGTDTQYF
>TRBJ1-3|TRBV7-9|.
TGTGCCAGCAGCTTAGGGACTACAGGAAACACCATATATTTT
CASSLGTTGNTIYF
>TRBJ1-4|TRBV27|TRBD1
TGTGCCAGTGGGACAGGGCTCGGAAAACTGTTTTTT
CASGTGLGKLFF
>TRBJ1-1|TRBV19|.
TGTGCCAGTAGTATAGCCCCGACATTGAACACTGAAGCTTTCTTT
CASSIAPTLNTEAFF
>TRBJ2-3|TRBV7-2|.
TGTGCCAGCAGCCAGCGACTAGGAGATACGCAGTATTTT
CASSQRLGDTQYF
>TRBJ2-1|TRBV5-1|.
TGCGCCAGCAGCTTGGATCCGGGAAACTCCGACAATGAGCAGTTCTTC
CASSLDPGNSDNEQFF
>TRBJ2-7|TRBV5-1|TRBD1
TGCGCCAGCAACTATGGGCAGGGGGCCTACGAGCAGTACTTC
CASNYGQGAYEQYF
>TRBJ1-4|TRBV5-1|TRBD1
TGCGCCAGCAGCTTTAACGCCCGGGACAGGACCCCATCTAATGAAAAACTGTTTTTT
CASSFNARDRTPSNEKLFF
>TRBJ2-5|TRBV5-1|.
TGCGCCAGCAGCTTGACAAGTGCCGGGACTTTACAAGAGACCCAGTACTTC
CASSLTSAGTLQETQYF
>TRBJ1-3|TRBV6-5|.
TGTGCCAGCAGGCCTGACAGGTCCTCTGGAAACACCATATATTTT
CASRPDRSSGNTIYF
>TRBJ2-7|TRBV7-2|TRBD1
TGTGCCAGCAGCTTATTCGGGACAGCCTCCTACGAGCAGTACTTC
CASSLFGTASYEQYF
>TRBJ2-7|TRBV6-6|.
TGTGCCACCTCAGCTAGCGCCTACGAGCAGTACTTC
CATSASAYEQYF
>TRBJ1-5|TRBV28|.
TGTGCCAGCAGTCAAAGGACAGTTTATAGCAATCAGCCCCAGCATTTT
CASSQRTVYSNQPQHF
>TRBJ2-1|TRBV29-1|TRBD1
TGCAGCTTCGGGACAGGGGACTCCTACAATGAGCAGTTCTTC
CSFGTGDSYNEQFF
>TRBJ2-5|TRBV4-3|.
TGCGCCAGCAGCCCTCAGGGGCAAGAGACCCAGTACTTC
CASSPQGQETQYF
>TRBJ1-2|TRBV2|.
TGTGCCAGCAAAGGCCAGGGCTTTGATGGCTACACCTTC
CASKGQGFDGYTF
>TRBJ2-7|TRBV7-2|TRBD2
TGTGCCAGCAGCTCGAACCCCAATAGCGGGAGGGACGACTACGAGCAGTACTTC
CASSSNPNSGRDDYEQYF
>TRBJ1-6|TRBV6-5|.
TGTGCCAGCAGTTACTCGGGCACCTATAATTCACCCCTCCACTTT
CASSYSGTYNSPLHF
>TRBJ2-7|TRBV7-2|TRBD2
TGTGCCAGCAGCCCTTCTAGCGGGAGCCACGAGCAGTACTTC
CASSPSSGSHEQYF
>TRBJ2-6|TRBV5-1|.
TGCGCCAGCAGCTTGGAACTCGGGACAGGGGCCAACGTCCTGACTTTC
CASSLELGTGANVLTF
>TRBJ2-5|TRBV28|.
TGTGCCAGCAGTTTGAGCGGACAAGAGACCCAGTACTTC
CASSLSGQETQYF